This TCR beta chain was profiled in a study of identifying expanded T cells in peripheral blood. Findings and caveats of the study: Differentially abundant clones: approximately 1.3 between replicates, approximately 15 at around 15 days, 19 to 20 at four. Across healthy donors, higher total template counts meant significantly greater roughly two-week count variance.

As for this clone: Its target is unknown.

Clones were read by immunoSEQ multiplex PCR, and TCRdb kept only the in-frame ones, dropping some. The sample holds approximately 97,000 clones, about 91% seen once. V dropped 2 bases and J dropped 4 bases, with 3 bases sitting between them. CDR3 length: 12 amino acids. Germline loops: CDR1 LGHNA, CDR2 YNFKEQ. Healthy donors had no documented immune events, such as infections, while sampled. The chain is built from TRBV4-2 and TRBJ1-5, with unresolved D. The sequence was collected from a person aged 18 to 69 in good health. The sample taken for sequencing was blood. The CDR3 spells CASSQHNQPQHF. The CDR3 nucleotides are TGTGCCAGCAGCCAACATAATCAGCCCCAGCATTTT.